This is a list of T cell receptor beta chains from one sample in a study of blood T cell repertoires in COVID-19. Sequenced by immunoSEQ multiplex PCR; TCRdb stores in-frame clones only, minus some. The sample has just over 150,000 clones; around 80% are singletons. Sequenced sample: peripheral blood. These receptors were collected from a man aged 60 to 75 with acute or convalescent COVID-19. The CDR3 runs from the conserved cysteine through the conserved F or W. The D gene is left open where the match is weak. A row's size may be missing; if present it is once, few, many or a size class.

j_gene	d_gene	abundance	v_gene	CDR3aa	CDR3nt
TRBJ1-4	TRBD1	NA	TRBV4-3	CASSLGAGQGATNEKLFF	TGCGCCAGCAGCCTCGGGGCGGGACAGGGTGCAACTAATGAAAAACTGTTTTTT
TRBJ2-2	TRBD2	NA	TRBV5-1	CASSFLAGATGELFF	TGCGCCAGCAGCTTCCTAGCGGGAGCCACCGGGGAGCTGTTTTTT
TRBJ2-1	NA	NA	TRBV16	CASSLQGFGNEQFF	TGTGCCAGCAGCCTACAGGGTTTCGGGAATGAGCAGTTCTTC
TRBJ2-7	TRBD1	few	TRBV4-1	CASSFEPGQPYEQYF	TGCGCCAGCAGCTTTGAGCCGGGACAGCCCTACGAGCAGTACTTC
TRBJ2-7	NA	NA	TRBV7-2	CASSLSPFGSYEQYF	TGTGCCAGCAGCTTATCCCCGTTCGGCTCCTACGAGCAGTACTTC
TRBJ2-7	TRBD2	NA	TRBV6-6	CASSPPASGRAREQYF	TGTGCCAGCAGTCCCCCTGCTAGCGGGAGGGCCCGGGAGCAGTACTTC
TRBJ2-3	NA	NA	TRBV7-2	CASSLGRGGTRLGDTQYF	TGTGCCAGCAGCTTAGGGAGGGGCGGGACCCGGCTTGGGGATACGCAGTATTTT
TRBJ2-2	NA	once	TRBV27	CASSLSGGGVGELFF	TGTGCCAGCAGTTTATCCGGAGGGGGCGTCGGGGAGCTGTTTTTT
TRBJ2-7	NA	NA	TRBV6-1	CASSEYYEQYF	TGTGCCAGCAGTGAATACTACGAGCAGTACTTC
TRBJ1-3	TRBD1	NA	TRBV9	CASSVDGTGASGNTIYF	TGTGCCAGCAGCGTAGACGGGACAGGGGCATCTGGAAACACCATATATTTT
TRBJ1-1	TRBD1	NA	TRBV11-2	CASRPTGGKNTEAFF	TGTGCCAGCAGACCGACAGGGGGCAAGAACACTGAAGCTTTCTTT
TRBJ2-1	TRBD1	NA	TRBV6-1	CASSERQGGDEQFF	TGTGCCAGCAGTGAAAGACAGGGGGGCGATGAGCAGTTCTTC
TRBJ2-7	NA	NA	TRBV6-1	CASSDRDILVGQYF	TGTGCCAGCAGTGACCGGGACATTCTCGTGGGGCAGTACTTC
TRBJ2-5	NA	NA	TRBV6-5	CASTMGASAETQYF	TGTGCCAGCACCATGGGGGCCAGCGCTGAGACCCAGTACTTC
TRBJ2-5	NA	NA	TRBV1	CTSSQDPGEETQYF	TGCACCAGCAGCCAAGATCCCGGTGAAGAGACCCAGTACTTC
TRBJ2-5	NA	once	TRBV3-1/TRBV3-2	CASSHPRGRETQYF	TGTGCCAGCAGCCACCCCAGGGGCAGGGAGACCCAGTACTTC
TRBJ2-4	TRBD1	NA	TRBV7-6	CASSLLGQGLFSAKNIQYF	TGTGCCAGCAGCCTCCTGGGACAGGGACTCTTTTCTGCCAAAAACATTCAGTACTTC
TRBJ1-4	NA	few	TRBV9	CASSVEVEQTGLFF	TGTGCCAGCAGCGTAGAGGTAGAACAGACGGGGCTGTTTTTT
TRBJ1-6	NA	NA	TRBV5-5	CASSLVRGNSPLHF	TGTGCCAGCAGCTTGGTGCGAGGGAATTCACCCCTCCACTTT
TRBJ2-3	TRBD2	NA	TRBV5-4	CASSLRLAANTDTQYF	TGTGCCAGCAGCCTCCGACTAGCGGCCAACACAGATACGCAGTATTTT